This T cell receptor (beta chain) stems from a study of T-cell memory formation after mild COVID-19. Study-level results: Pre-infection memory harbored some responding clones, suggesting cross-reactive memory joined. The SARS-CoV-2 specificity of second-wave clones reaching peak at day 37 remained unverified. Clones that contracted from day 15 to 85 were balanced CD4/CD8, while later expanders leaned CD4+.

There are a few counts of this clonotype. Its antigen is not identified. It was 5'RACE with constant-segment primers that produced the TCR alpha and TCR beta cDNA libraries, which carried sample barcodes and UMIs. TCRdb recomputed calls from the 5' RACE reads with MiXCR, one row per CDR3 protein. The sample includes hundreds of thousands of distinct CDR3 sequences, approximately 19% of them seen just once. The germline CDR1 and CDR2 sequences are MNHNY and SVGAGI (reference sequence). Germline trimming cut 0 bases from V and 2 bases from J; bases unmatched to any gene: 8. The CDR3 contains 17 residues.

The origin of this receptor is an adult woman who had mild COVID-19 (a few samples of this study predate the infection). Cell type and time point are not known. The source material was PBMCs or a T cell subset sorted from them (not recorded which). This sequence joins TRBV6-6 and TRBJ2-3; 7 bases map to TRBD1. CDR3 residues: CASSYSTTGLVTDTQYF. The CDR3 DNA reads as TGTGCCAGCAGTTACTCAACGACAGGGTTAGTCACAGATACGCAGTATTTT.